This T cell receptor (beta chain) was captured by sequencing in a study of T cells in Graves' hyperthyroidism and ophthalmopathy. Findings and limits, study-wide: Most thyroid-expanded clonotypes above 0.001 were also found in blood.

For this clonotype: Its antigen is undetermined.

Amplified TCR beta CDR3 regions derived from RNA transcripts. The primer set for the first-round RT-PCR of the TCR CDR3 was HTBI. TCRdb reanalysed the multiplex PCR reads using MiXCR and keeps one entry per CDR3 protein. The sample has about 300,000 distinct CDR3 sequences; roughly 19% are singletons. Diagnostic assessment was based on clinical symptoms, serum thyroxine and TRAb, thyroid ultrasound and orbital computed tomography. From around 11 ml of fresh peripheral blood, PBMCs were isolated. CDR1 and CDR2 (germline): KGHDR, SFDVKD. This CDR3 is built from 14 residues. Trimming cost V 5 bases and J 0 bases, with 9 bases left between them.

The chain uses TRBV24-1 and TRBJ1-1, with D possibly being TRBD1 (5 bases). Sequences were obtained from blood. The TCR originated in a middle-aged man with Graves' ophthalmopathy. CDR3 coding DNA: TGTGCCACCAGTGTCGGGGGAATGAACACTGAAGCTTTCTTT. It translates to CATSVGGMNTEAFF.